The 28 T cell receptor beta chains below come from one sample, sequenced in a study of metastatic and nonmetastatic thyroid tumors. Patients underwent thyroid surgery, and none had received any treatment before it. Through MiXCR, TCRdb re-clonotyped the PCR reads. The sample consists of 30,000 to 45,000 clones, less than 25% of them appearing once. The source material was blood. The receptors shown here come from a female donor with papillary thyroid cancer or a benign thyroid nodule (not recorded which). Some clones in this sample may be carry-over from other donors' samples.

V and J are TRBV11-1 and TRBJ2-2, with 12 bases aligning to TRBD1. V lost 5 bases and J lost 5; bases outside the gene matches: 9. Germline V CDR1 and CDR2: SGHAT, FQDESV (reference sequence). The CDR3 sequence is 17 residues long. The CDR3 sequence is CASSPGTGGAGTGELFF. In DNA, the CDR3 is TGTGCCAGCAGCCCCGGGACAGGGGGCGCAGGAACCGGGGAGCTGTTTTTT.

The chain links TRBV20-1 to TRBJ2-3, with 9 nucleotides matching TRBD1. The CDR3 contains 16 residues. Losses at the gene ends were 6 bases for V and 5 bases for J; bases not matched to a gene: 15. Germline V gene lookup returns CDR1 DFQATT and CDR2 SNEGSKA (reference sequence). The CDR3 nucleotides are TGCAGTGCCCCATGGTACGAGACAGGGGGAGGAGATACGCAGTATTTT. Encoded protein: CSAPWYETGGGDTQYF.

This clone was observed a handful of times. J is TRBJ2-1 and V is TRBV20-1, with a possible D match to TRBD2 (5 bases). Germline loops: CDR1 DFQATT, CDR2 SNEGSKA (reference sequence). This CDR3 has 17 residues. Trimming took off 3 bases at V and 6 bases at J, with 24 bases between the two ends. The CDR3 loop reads CSARFLAGPPTCNEQFF. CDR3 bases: TGCAGTGCTAGGTTTCTAGCTGGACCCCCTACCTGCAATGAGCAGTTCTTC.

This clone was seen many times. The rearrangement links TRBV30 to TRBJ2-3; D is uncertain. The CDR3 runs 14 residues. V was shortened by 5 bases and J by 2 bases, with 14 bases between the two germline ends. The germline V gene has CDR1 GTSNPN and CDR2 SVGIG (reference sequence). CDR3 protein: CAWALGTPTDTQYF. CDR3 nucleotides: TGTGCCTGGGCGTTAGGCACCCCCACAGATACGCAGTATTTT.

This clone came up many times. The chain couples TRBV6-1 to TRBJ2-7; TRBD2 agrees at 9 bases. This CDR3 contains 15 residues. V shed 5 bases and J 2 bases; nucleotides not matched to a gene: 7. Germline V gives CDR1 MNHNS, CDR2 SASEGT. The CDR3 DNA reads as TGTGCCAGCAGTAACGGGGCTAGCGGGACCTACGAGCAGTACTTC. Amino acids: CASSNGASGTYEQYF.

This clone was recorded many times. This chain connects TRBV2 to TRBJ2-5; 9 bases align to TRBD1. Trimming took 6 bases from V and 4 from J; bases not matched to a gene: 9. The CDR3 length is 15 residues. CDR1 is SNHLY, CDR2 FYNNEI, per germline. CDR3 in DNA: TGTGCCAGCAGCCCGGGACAGGGTTTTCGAGAGACCCAGTACTTC. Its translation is CASSPGQGFRETQYF.

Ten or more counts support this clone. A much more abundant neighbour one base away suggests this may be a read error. The CDR3 nucleotides are TGTGCCACCAGTGGATCACGGGGGGAGGGAGAGACCCAGTACTTC. Translation: CATSGSRGEGETQYF. This sequence joins TRBV24-1 and TRBJ2-5; 7 bases map to TRBD2. The CDR3 loop spans 15 amino acids. V lost 5 bases, J lost 4 bases, and 9 bases stayed unmatched. The V gene's germline CDR1 is KGHDR and CDR2 SFDVKD.

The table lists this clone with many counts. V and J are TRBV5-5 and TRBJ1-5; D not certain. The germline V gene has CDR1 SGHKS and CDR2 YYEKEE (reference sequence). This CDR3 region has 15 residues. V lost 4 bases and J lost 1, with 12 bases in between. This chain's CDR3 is CASSPEPVSNQPQHF. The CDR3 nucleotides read TGTGCCAGCAGCCCGGAGCCAGTCAGCAATCAGCCCCAGCATTTT.

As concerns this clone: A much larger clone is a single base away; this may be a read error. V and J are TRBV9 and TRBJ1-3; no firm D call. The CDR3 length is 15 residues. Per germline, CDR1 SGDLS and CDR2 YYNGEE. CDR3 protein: CSSSQAGDEGNTIYF. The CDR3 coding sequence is TGTTCCAGCAGCCAAGCCGGGGATGAGGGAAACACCATATATTTT. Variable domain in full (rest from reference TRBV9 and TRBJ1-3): DSGVTQTPKHLITATGQRVTLRCSPRSGDLSVYWYQQSLDQGLQFLIQYYNGEERAKGNILERFSAQQFPDLHSELNLSSLELGDSALYFCSSSQAGDEGNTIYFGEGSWLTVV.

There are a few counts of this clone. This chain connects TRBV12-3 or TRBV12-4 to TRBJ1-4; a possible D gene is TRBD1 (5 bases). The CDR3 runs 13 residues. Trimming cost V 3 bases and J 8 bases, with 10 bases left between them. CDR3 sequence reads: CASSFGGDEKLFF. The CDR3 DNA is TGTGCCAGCAGTTTTGGGGGGGACGAAAAACTGTTTTTT.

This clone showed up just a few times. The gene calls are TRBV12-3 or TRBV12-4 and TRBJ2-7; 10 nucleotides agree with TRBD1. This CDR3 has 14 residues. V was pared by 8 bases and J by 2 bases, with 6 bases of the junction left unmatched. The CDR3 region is CASGGGQGPYEQYF. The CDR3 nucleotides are TGTGCCAGCGGTGGGGGACAGGGGCCCTACGAGCAGTACTTC.

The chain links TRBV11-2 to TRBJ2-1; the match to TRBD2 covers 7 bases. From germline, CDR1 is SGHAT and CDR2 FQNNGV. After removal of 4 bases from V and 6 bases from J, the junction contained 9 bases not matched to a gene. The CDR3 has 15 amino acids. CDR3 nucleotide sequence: TGTGCCAGCAGCTATAAGGGAGGGTATTCCAATGAGCAGTTCTTC. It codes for CASSYKGGYSNEQFF. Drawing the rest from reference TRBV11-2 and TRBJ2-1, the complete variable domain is EAGVAQSPRYKIIEKRQSVAFWCNPISGHATLYWYQQILGQGPKLLIQFQNNGVVDDSQLPKDRFSAERLKGVDSTLKIQPAKLEDSAVYLCASSYKGGYSNEQFFGPGTRLTVL.

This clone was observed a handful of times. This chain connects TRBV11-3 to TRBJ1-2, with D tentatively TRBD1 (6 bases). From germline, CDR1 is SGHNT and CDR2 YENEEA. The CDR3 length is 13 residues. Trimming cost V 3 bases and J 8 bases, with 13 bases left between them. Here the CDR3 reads CASSLSGQRGYTF. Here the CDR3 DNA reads TGTGCCAGCAGCTTGTCCGGACAGCGAGGCTACACCTTC.

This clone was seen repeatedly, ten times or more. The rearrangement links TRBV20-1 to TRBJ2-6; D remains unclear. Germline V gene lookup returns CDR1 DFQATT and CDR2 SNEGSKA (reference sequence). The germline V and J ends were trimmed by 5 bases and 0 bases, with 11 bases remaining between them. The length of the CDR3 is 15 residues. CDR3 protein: CSAVLSGSGANVLTF. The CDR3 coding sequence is TGCAGTGCTGTACTATCCGGCTCTGGGGCCAACGTCCTGACTTTC.

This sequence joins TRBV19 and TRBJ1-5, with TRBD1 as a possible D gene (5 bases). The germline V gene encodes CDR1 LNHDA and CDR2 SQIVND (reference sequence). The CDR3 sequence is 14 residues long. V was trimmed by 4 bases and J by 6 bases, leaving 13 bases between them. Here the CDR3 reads CASSKGSEFQPQHF. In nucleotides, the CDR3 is TGTGCCAGTAGTAAGGGGTCTGAGTTTCAGCCCCAGCATTTT.

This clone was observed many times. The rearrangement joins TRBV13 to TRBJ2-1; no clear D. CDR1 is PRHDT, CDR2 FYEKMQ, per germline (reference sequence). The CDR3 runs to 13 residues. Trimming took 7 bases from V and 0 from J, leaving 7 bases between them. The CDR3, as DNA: TGTGCCAGCACCCGCGACTCCTACAATGAGCAGTTCTTC. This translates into CASTRDSYNEQFF.

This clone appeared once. The CDR3 loop is CASSQVSGSGTYNEQFF. CDR3 DNA: TGTGCCAGCAGCCAAGTTAGCGGGAGTGGGACCTACAATGAGCAGTTCTTC. The genes are TRBV4-2 and TRBJ2-1; 9 bases fit TRBD2. J was trimmed by 2 bases and V by 1 base; bases with no gene match: 6. The CDR3 consists of 17 residues. In germline, CDR1 is LGHNA, CDR2 YNFKEQ.

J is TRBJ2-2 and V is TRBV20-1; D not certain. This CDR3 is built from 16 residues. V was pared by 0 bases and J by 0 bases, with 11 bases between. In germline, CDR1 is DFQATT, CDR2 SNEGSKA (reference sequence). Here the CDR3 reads CSARDLTVSNTGELFF. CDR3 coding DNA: TGCAGTGCTAGAGATCTGACCGTATCGAACACCGGGGAGCTGTTTTTT.

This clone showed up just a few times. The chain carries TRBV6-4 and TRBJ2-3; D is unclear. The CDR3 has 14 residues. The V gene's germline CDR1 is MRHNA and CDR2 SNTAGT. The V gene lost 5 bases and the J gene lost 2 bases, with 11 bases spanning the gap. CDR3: CASSFSASTDTQYF. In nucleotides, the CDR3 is TGTGCCAGCAGTTTTTCAGCCTCCACAGATACGCAGTATTTT.

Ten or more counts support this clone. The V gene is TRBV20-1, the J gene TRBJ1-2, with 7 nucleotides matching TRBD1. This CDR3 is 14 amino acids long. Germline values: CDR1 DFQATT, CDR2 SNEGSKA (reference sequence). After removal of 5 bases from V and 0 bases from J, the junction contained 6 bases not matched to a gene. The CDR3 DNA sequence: TGCAGTGCTCCCCCCAGGGGGACTAACTATGGCTACACCTTC. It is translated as CSAPPRGTNYGYTF.

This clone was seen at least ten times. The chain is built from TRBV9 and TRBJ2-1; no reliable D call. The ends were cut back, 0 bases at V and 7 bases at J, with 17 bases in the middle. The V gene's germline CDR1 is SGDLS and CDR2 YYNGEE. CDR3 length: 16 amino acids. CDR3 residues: CASSVEQFVNANEQFF. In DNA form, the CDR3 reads TGTGCCAGCAGCGTAGAACAGTTTGTTAATGCGAATGAGCAGTTCTTC.

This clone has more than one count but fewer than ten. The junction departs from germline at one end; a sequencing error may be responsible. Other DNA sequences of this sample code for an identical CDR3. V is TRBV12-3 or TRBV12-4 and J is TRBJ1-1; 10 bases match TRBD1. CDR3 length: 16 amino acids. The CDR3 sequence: CASSTGTGVMSTEAFF. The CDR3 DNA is TGTGCCAGCAGTACCGGGACAGGGGTTATGAGCACTGAAGCCTTCTTT.

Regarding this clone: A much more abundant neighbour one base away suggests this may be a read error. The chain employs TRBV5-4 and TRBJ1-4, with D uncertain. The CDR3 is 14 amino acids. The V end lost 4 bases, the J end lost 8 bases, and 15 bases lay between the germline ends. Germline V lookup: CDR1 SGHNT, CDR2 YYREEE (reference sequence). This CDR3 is CASSLTGGGEKLFF. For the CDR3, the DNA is TGTGCCAGCAGCCTAACGGGAGGAGGGGAAAAACTGTTTTTT.

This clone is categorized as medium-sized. The CDR3, as DNA: TGTGCCAGCAGTCGACGAATGACCTGGGACACTGAAGCTTTCTTT. It translates to CASSRRMTWDTEAFF. This chain links TRBV6-1 with TRBJ1-1, with D hard to call. Trimming left V 5 bases short and J 3 bases short, with 16 bases between. The CDR3 length is 15 residues. Per germline, CDR1 MNHNS and CDR2 SASEGT.

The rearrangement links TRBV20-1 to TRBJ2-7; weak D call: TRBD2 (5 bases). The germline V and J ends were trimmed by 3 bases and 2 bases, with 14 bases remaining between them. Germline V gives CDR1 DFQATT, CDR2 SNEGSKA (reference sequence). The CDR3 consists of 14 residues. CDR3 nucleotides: TGCAGTGCTAGGTACAAGCGGACTCCCTACGAGCAGTACTTC. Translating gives CSARYKRTPYEQYF.

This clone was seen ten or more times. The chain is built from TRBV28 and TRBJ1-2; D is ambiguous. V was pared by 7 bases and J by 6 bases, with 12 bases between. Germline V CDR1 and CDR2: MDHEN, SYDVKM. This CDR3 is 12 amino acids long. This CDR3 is CASILPNNGYTF. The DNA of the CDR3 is TGTGCCAGCATCCTACCGAACAATGGCTACACCTTC.

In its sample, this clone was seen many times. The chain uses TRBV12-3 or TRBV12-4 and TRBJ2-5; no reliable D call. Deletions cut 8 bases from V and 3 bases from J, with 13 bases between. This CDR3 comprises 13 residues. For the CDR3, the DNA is TGTGCCAGCTGTCGGACCCAAGAAGAGACCCAGTACTTC. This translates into CASCRTQEETQYF.

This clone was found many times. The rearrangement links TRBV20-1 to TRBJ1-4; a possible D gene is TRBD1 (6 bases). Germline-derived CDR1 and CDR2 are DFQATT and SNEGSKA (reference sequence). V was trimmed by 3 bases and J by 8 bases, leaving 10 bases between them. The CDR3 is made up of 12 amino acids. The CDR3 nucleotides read TGCAGTGCTAGCTTGAGGGGGGAAAAACTGTTTTTT. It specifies CSASLRGEKLFF.